The 28 T cell receptor beta chains below come from one sample, sequenced in a study of T cells in Graves' hyperthyroidism and ophthalmopathy (dated by TCRdb to 2018 to 2020). Libraries were built with multiplex PCR. Sequencing was performed on an Illumina HiSeq 2000. Amplification of TCR beta CDR3 regions was carried out from RNA transcripts. The first round of RT-PCR for the TCR CDR3 was performed with the HTBI primer set and the Qiagen OneStep RT-PCR kit. TCRdb reworked the public reads: Q25 trimming with fastp, MiXCR clone assembly, productive beta chains retained. Each record represents a unique CDR3 protein, reported with the most common genes and DNA among its rows. The sample table holds some 510,000 distinct CDR3 sequences, of which less than 25% were seen once. The ten top clones hold 26% of the sample. The source material was blood. The receptors originated from a man between 18 and 29 years old with Graves' hyperthyroidism.

In DNA, the CDR3 is TGTGCCTGGAGCGAAGGGAATGAGCAGTTCTTC. As protein: CAWSEGNEQFF. The chain uses TRBV30 and TRBJ2-1, with D unresolved. In germline, CDR1 is GTSNPN, CDR2 SVGIG (reference sequence). The CDR3 is 11 residues long. V lost 3 bases to trimming and J lost 7 bases, with 7 bases between them.

The chain uses TRBV5-5 and TRBJ1-2, with TRBD1 matching 7 bases. CDR3 length: 15 amino acids. Germline V gene lookup returns CDR1 SGHKS and CDR2 YYEKEE (reference sequence). The V and J ends lost 4 bases and 3 bases, in that order; junction bases with no gene match: 9. CDR3 amino acids: CASSRATGEYYGYTF. The CDR3 region has the DNA TGTGCCAGCAGCCGAGCTACAGGGGAGTACTATGGCTACACCTTC.

V and J are TRBV28 and TRBJ2-7, with 11 bases fitting TRBD2. Trimming removed 6 bases from V and 6 bases from J; junction bases left unmatched: 10. In germline, CDR1 is MDHEN, CDR2 SYDVKM. The CDR3 spans 15 residues. CDR3 loop: CASSFHSGRGGEQYF. CDR3 nucleotides: TGTGCCAGCAGCTTCCATAGCGGGAGGGGCGGCGAGCAGTACTTC.

This clonotype occurred many times. This CDR3 is CASSLRGGAHYEQYF. CDR3 DNA sequence: TGTGCCAGCAGCCTAAGGGGCGGGGCCCACTACGAGCAGTACTTC. V and J are TRBV12-3 or TRBV12-4 and TRBJ2-7, with D maybe TRBD2 (6 bases). The CDR3 consists of 15 residues. V lost 6 bases and J 3 bases, leaving 18 bases between the germline ends.

This clonotype was picked up many times. The chain couples TRBV28 to TRBJ2-7; TRBD2 is a possible D gene (6 bases). V gave up 3 bases and J gave up 5 bases, with 14 bases separating them. CDR3 size: 14 residues. Germline values: CDR1 MDHEN, CDR2 SYDVKM. The CDR3 DNA is TGTGCCAGCAGTTTGGGGGGACTCCTCCACGAGCAGTACTTC. Translated, it gives CASSLGGLLHEQYF.

This clonotype was observed at least ten times. The V and J genes are TRBV5-4 and TRBJ2-5; weak D call: TRBD1 (6 bases). CDR3 size: 14 residues. The germline CDR1 and CDR2 sequences are SGHNT and YYREEE (reference sequence). The V end was cut by 1 base, the J end by 8 bases, with 15 bases between. The CDR3 bases are TGTGCCAGCAGCTTGTTACGAGACAGGAGTACCCAGTACTTC. The encoded protein is CASSLLRDRSTQYF.

This clonotype was detected many times. CDR3 nucleotide sequence: TGTGCCAGCAGTCCTCAGGCCACAGCCAAAAACATTCAGTACTTC. This gives the protein CASSPQATAKNIQYF. The chain recombines TRBV12-3 or TRBV12-4 with TRBJ2-4; no clear D gene. This CDR3 is 15 amino acids long. The V and J ends lost 5 bases and 0 bases respectively, with 11 bases between them.

This rearrangement joins TRBV7-2 to TRBJ2-7; maybe TRBD2 (5 bases). This CDR3 has 14 residues. Looked up from germline, CDR1 is SGHTA and CDR2 is FQGNSA. V lost 3 bases and J lost 6, with 15 bases in between. The CDR3 DNA reads as TGTGCCAGCAGCTTTACGACCCTAGGAGGCGAGCAGTACTTC. Encoded protein: CASSFTTLGGEQYF. The whole variable domain, filled in from reference TRBV7-2 and TRBJ2-7, reads GAGVSQSPSNKVTEKGKDVELRCDPISGHTALYWYRQSLGQGLEFLIYFQGNSAPDKSGLPSDRFSAERTGGSVSTLTIQRTQQEDSAVYLCASSFTTLGGEQYFGPGTRLTVT.

The chain employs TRBV7-9 and TRBJ1-1; D not resolved. Germline lookup yields CDR1 SEHNR and CDR2 FQNEAQ (reference sequence). V was shortened by 5 bases and J by 6 bases, with 16 bases between the two germline ends. CDR3 length: 14 residues. DNA for the CDR3: TGTGCCAGCAGCCGTGGTGGGCCGGTCTCTGAAGCTTTCTTT. This encodes CASSRGGPVSEAFF.

As concerns this clonotype: This CDR3 fails to terminate in the conserved phenylalanine or tryptophan, so it likely reflects a read error. The chain carries TRBV6-5 and TRBJ1-1; D is uncertain. Trimming stripped 4 bases from V and 0 bases from J, with 9 bases between. This CDR3 comprises 14 residues. Germline V gene sequence: CDR1 MNHEY, CDR2 SVGAGI. DNA for the CDR3: TGTGCCAGCAGTTTACAGAGATTGAACACTGAAGCTTTCCTT. Translation gives CASSLQRLNTEAFL.

The sample holds a few counts of this clonotype. This chain uses TRBV30 with TRBJ2-5, with D hard to call. V gave up 3 bases and J gave up 5 bases, with 13 bases separating them. The CDR3 runs to 13 residues. Germline V gene data show CDR1 as GTSNPN and CDR2 as SVGIG (reference sequence). CDR3 region: CAWSAQATETQYF. The CDR3 DNA is TGTGCCTGGAGCGCCCAGGCTACCGAGACCCAGTACTTC.

In this sample, this clonotype turned up a few times. The V call is TRBV5-1, the J call TRBJ1-1; a weak D match, TRBD1 (6 bases). Germline V gene data show CDR1 as SGHRS and CDR2 as YFSETQ. V shed 4 bases and J shed 1 base, with 26 bases lying between them. The CDR3 is 19 amino acids. The DNA of the CDR3 is TGCGCCAGCAGCCCGTATGTATGGGGGGCGCGTCTGTGGAACACTGAAGCTTTCTTT. Its protein product is CASSPYVWGARLWNTEAFF.

This clonotype was recorded at least ten times. The genes are TRBV30 and TRBJ1-5; possibly TRBD1 for D (5 bases). This CDR3 is 13 amino acids long. With 3 bases removed from V and 4 bases from J, the gap between germline ends came to 10 bases. Looked up from germline, CDR1 is GTSNPN and CDR2 is SVGIG (reference sequence). The CDR3 protein is CAWSGAWNQPQHF. CDR3 nucleotides: TGTGCCTGGAGCGGGGCTTGGAATCAGCCCCAGCATTTT. Based on the CDR3 plus reference TRBV30 and TRBJ1-5, the full variable domain is SQTIHQWPATLVQPVGSPLSLECTVEGTSNPNLYWYRQAAGRGLQLLFYSVGIGQISSEVPQNLSASRPQDRQFILSSKKLLLSDSGFYLCAWSGAWNQPQHFGDGTRLSIL.

This clonotype was counted a single time. One end of the junction fails to match germline, which may point to a read error. The chain's CDR3 is CASSLSGAPSNTESFF. Here the CDR3 DNA reads TGCGCCAGCAGCTTATCGGGGGCTCCATCGAACACTGAATCTTTCTTT. The J gene is TRBJ1-1, the V gene TRBV5-1, with D perhaps TRBD1 (6 bases). Germline V gene data show CDR1 as SGHRS and CDR2 as YFSETQ. The CDR3 is made up of 16 amino acids.

This clonotype was observed at least ten times. The rearrangement links TRBV5-1 to TRBJ1-2; 10 bases fit TRBD1. The CDR3 is 16 residues long. Germline V gives CDR1 SGHRS, CDR2 YFSETQ. Trimming took 0 bases from V and 7 from J; bases not matched to a gene: 9. The CDR3 sequence is CASSLAVDRGPGGYTF. As DNA, the CDR3 is TGCGCCAGCAGCTTGGCCGTAGACAGGGGGCCGGGTGGCTACACCTTC.

J is TRBJ1-5 and V is TRBV6-2 or TRBV6-3, with D maybe TRBD1 (6 bases). The length of the CDR3 is 18 residues. V lost 2 bases to trimming and J lost 2 bases, with 19 bases between them. Germline-derived CDR1 and CDR2 are MNHEY and SVGEGT. The CDR3 loop is CASSYPTGSGSGNQPQHF. The CDR3 DNA sequence: TGTGCCAGCAGTTACCCTACAGGGAGCGGTAGTGGCAATCAGCCCCAGCATTTT.

This chain uses TRBV2 with TRBJ1-1, with 8 positions matching TRBD1. The CDR3 loop spans 14 amino acids. Germline CDR1 SNHLY, CDR2 FYNNEI. J was trimmed by 3 bases and V by 9 bases; bases with no gene match: 9. In nucleotides, the CDR3 is TGTGCCAGAAGGACAGGGCAAATTTACACTGAAGCTTTCTTT. Protein product: CARRTGQIYTEAFF. Full variable domain (missing parts from reference TRBV2 and TRBJ1-1): EPEVTQTPSHQVTQMGQEVILRCVPISNHLYFYWYRQILGQKVEFLVSFYNNEISEKSEIFDDQFSVERPDGSNFTLKIRSTKLEDSAMYFCARRTGQIYTEAFFGQGTRLTVV.

This clonotype was picked up many times. A much larger clone is a single base away; this may be a read error. The V call is TRBV7-2, the J call TRBJ2-7; the D gene is possibly TRBD1 (6 bases). The CDR3 sequence is 14 residues long. From germline, CDR1 is SGHTA and CDR2 FQGNSA. CDR3: CASSLETGIYEQYF. CDR3 nucleotide sequence: TGTGCCAGCAGTTTAGAAACAGGGATCTACGAGCAGTACTTC. The variable domain in full, completed from reference TRBV7-2 and TRBJ2-7, reads GAGVSQSPSNKVTEKGKDVELRCDPISGHTALYWYRQSLGQGLEFLIYFQGNSAPDKSGLPSDRFSAERTGGSVSTLTIQRTQQEDSAVYLCASSLETGIYEQYFGPGTRLTVT.

This clonotype was detected a few times. The V and J genes are TRBV6-1 and TRBJ1-2; D ambiguous. The CDR3 extends over 15 amino acids. The germline gives CDR1 MNHNS, CDR2 SASEGT. V shed 6 bases and J shed 7 bases, with 21 bases lying between them. For the CDR3, the DNA is TGTGCCAGCAGGGAGAGGGATGACGGGCCCCCTGGCTACACCTTC. This encodes CASRERDDGPPGYTF.

A word on this clonotype: A much more abundant neighbour one base away suggests this may be a read error. This sequence joins TRBV7-8 and TRBJ2-2, with TRBD1 matching 9 bases. Germline-derived CDR1 and CDR2 are SGHVS and FQNEAQ. This CDR3 is built from 12 residues. The CDR3 loop reads CASRHRTGELCF. The CDR3 bases are TGTGCCAGCAGACACAGGACAGGGGAGCTGTGTTTT.

This clonotype appeared many times. V and J are TRBV27 and TRBJ2-7; D possibly uses TRBD1 or TRBD2 (5 bases each). Deletions cut 4 bases from V and 7 bases from J, with 17 bases between. From germline, CDR1 is MNHEY and CDR2 SMNVEV (reference sequence). The CDR3 is 14 amino acids. Here the CDR3 DNA reads TGTGCCAGCAGTTACCAGGGACGGGAAGGGGAGCAGTACTTC. This sequence encodes CASSYQGREGEQYF.

V usage is TRBV27 and J usage is TRBJ2-5, with D maybe TRBD2 (5 bases). The V and J ends lost 3 bases and 2 bases respectively, with 13 bases between them. CDR1 is MNHEY and CDR2 is SMNVEV in the germline V gene (reference sequence). CDR3 size: 15 residues. CDR3 coding DNA: TGTGCCAGCAGTTTTGTGGCGGGTTATCAAGAGACCCAGTACTTC. Translated: CASSFVAGYQETQYF.

This clonotype was seen at least ten times. The chain links TRBV9 to TRBJ1-5, with 10 nucleotides matching TRBD1. The length of the CDR3 is 17 residues. The germline V gene has CDR1 SGDLS and CDR2 YYNGEE. V trimming: 0 bases; J trimming: 2 bases; junction bases outside the gene matches: 5. The CDR3 sequence: CASSVVGQGRGNQPQHF. The DNA for the CDR3 is TGTGCCAGCAGCGTAGTGGGACAGGGGAGGGGCAATCAGCCCCAGCATTTT.

The chain recombines TRBV7-9 with TRBJ2-7, with a possible D match to TRBD1 (5 bases). V lost 5 bases, J lost 5 bases, and 10 bases lay in between. The germline V gene has CDR1 SEHNR and CDR2 FQNEAQ (reference sequence). The CDR3 length is 12 residues. CDR3 bases: TGTGCCAGCAGCCTACTACAGGACGAGCAGTACTTC. It translates to CASSLLQDEQYF.

This clonotype showed up just a few times. The V call is TRBV4-1, the J call TRBJ2-7; TRBD1 matches 8 bases. The J segment lost 4 bases and the V segment lost 2 bases, leaving 4 bases of the junction unmatched. Germline-derived CDR1 and CDR2 are MGHRA and YSYEKL. The CDR3 runs 14 residues. The CDR3 protein is CASSQQGAAYEQYF. CDR3 nucleotides: TGCGCCAGCAGCCAACAGGGGGCTGCGTACGAGCAGTACTTC.

This clonotype was recorded many times. The chain joins TRBV6-6 to TRBJ1-5, with 12 nucleotides matching TRBD1. Per the germline V gene, CDR1 is MNHNY and CDR2 is SVGAGI (reference sequence). This CDR3 is built from 20 residues. V trimming: 5 bases; J trimming: 0 bases; junction bases outside the gene matches: 14. The CDR3 DNA follows: TGTGCCAGCAGTCGGGCCTGGGACAGGGGGCTCGACGATAGCAATCAGCCCCAGCATTTT. Residues: CASSRAWDRGLDDSNQPQHF.

At least ten counts were recorded for this clonotype. The rearrangement links TRBV2 to TRBJ1-1; no definite D call. Germline CDR1 reads SNHLY; CDR2 reads FYNNEI. This CDR3 contains 14 residues. The V and J ends lost 5 bases and 7 bases respectively, with 17 bases between them. The CDR3 DNA follows: TGTGCCAGCAGTAGGGAGAAGTTGGAGATTGAAGCTTTCTTT. This codes for CASSREKLEIEAFF.

At least ten counts were recorded for this clonotype. This rearrangement joins TRBV6-1 to TRBJ2-5; TRBD2 agrees at 7 bases. The CDR3 runs to 14 residues. V was pared by 7 bases and J by 3 bases, with 8 bases of the junction left unmatched. Germline lookup yields CDR1 MNHNS and CDR2 SASEGT. The CDR3 sequence is CASKAGLTKETQYF. The CDR3 nucleotides read TGTGCCAGCAAAGCGGGGCTAACTAAAGAGACCCAGTACTTC.